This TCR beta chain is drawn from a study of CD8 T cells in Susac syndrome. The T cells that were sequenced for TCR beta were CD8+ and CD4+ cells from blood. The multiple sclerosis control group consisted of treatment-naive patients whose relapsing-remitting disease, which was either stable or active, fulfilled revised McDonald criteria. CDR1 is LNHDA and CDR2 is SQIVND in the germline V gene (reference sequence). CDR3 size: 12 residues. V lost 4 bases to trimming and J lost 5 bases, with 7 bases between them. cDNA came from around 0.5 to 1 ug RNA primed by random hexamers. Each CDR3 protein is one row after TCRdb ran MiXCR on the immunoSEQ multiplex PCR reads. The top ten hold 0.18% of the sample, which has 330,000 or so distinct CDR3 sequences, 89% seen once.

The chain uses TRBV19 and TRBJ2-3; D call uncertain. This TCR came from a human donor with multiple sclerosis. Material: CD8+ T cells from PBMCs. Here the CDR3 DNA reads TGTGCCAGTAGTACAATGGGAGATACGCAGTATTTT. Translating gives CASSTMGDTQYF. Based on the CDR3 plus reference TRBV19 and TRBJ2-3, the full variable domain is DGGITQSPKYLFRKEGQNVTLSCEQNLNHDAMYWYRQDPGQGLRLIYYSQIVNDFQKGDIAEGYSVSREKKESFPLTVTSAQKNPTAFYLCASSTMGDTQYFGPGTRLTVL.